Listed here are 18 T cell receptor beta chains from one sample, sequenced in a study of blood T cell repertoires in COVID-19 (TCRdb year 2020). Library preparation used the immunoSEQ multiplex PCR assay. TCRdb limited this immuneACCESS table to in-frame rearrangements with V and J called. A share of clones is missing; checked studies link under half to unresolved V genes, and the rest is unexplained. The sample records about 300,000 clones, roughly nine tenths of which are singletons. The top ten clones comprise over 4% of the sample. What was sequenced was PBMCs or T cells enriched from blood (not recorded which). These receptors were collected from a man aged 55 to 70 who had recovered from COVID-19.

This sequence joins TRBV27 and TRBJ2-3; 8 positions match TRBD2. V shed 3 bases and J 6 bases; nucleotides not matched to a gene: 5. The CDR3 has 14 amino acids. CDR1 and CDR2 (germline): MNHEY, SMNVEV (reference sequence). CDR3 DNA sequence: TGTGCCAGCAGTTTTCGTAGCGGGATTGATACGCAGTATTTT. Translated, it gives CASSFRSGIDTQYF.

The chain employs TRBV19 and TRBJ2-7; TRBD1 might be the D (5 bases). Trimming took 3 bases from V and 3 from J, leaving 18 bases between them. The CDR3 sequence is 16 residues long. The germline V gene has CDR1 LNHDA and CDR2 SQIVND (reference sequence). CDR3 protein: CASSIDSPPPHYEQYF. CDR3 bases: TGTGCCAGTAGTATCGACAGTCCACCCCCCCACTACGAGCAGTACTTC.

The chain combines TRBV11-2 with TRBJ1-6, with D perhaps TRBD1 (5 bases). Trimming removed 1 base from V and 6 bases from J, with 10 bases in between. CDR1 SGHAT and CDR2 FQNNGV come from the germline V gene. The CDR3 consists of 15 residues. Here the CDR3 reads CASSLGGQGNSPLHF. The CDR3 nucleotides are TGTGCCAGCAGCTTAGGAGGTCAGGGTAATTCACCCCTCCACTTT.

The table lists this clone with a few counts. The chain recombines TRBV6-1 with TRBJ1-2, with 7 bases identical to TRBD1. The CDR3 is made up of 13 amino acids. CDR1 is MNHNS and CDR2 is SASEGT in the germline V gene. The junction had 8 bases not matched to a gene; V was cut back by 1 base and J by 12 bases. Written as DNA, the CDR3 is TGTGCCAGCAGTGAAGGAGGGACAGCCTCAGACACCTTC. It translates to CASSEGGTASDTF.

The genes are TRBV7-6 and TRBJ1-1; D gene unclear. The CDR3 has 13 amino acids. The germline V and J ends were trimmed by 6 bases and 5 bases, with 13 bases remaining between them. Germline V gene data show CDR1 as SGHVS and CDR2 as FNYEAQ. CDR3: CASREGVGTEAFF. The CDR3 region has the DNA TGTGCCAGCAGGGAGGGTGTAGGGACTGAAGCTTTCTTT. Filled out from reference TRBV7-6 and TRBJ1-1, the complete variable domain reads GAGVSQSPRYKVTKRGQDVALRCDPISGHVSLYWYRQALGQGPEFLTYFNYEAQQDKSGLPNDRFSAERPEGSISTLTIQRTEQRDSAMYRCASREGVGTEAFFGQGTRLTVV.

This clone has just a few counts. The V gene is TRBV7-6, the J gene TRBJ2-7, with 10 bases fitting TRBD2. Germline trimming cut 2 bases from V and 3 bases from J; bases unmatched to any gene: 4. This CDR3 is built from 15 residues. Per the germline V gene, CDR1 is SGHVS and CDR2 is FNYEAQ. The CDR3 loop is CASSLNPSGSYEQYF. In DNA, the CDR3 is TGTGCCAGCAGCTTAAACCCTAGCGGGAGCTACGAGCAGTACTTC.

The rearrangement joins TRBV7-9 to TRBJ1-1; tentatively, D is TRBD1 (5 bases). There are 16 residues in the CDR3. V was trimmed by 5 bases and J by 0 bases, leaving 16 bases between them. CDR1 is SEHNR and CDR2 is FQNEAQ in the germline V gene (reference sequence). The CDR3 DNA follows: TGTGCCAGCAGCCAAAGCGGGACCACAATGAACACTGAAGCTTTCTTT. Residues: CASSQSGTTMNTEAFF.

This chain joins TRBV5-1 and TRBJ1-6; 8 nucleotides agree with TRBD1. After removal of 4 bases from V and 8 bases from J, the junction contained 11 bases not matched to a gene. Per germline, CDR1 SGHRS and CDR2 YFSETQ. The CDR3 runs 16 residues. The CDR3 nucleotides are TGCGCCAGCAGCGTAGGGCCGGACAGGGTTTATTCACCCCTCCACTTT. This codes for CASSVGPDRVYSPLHF.

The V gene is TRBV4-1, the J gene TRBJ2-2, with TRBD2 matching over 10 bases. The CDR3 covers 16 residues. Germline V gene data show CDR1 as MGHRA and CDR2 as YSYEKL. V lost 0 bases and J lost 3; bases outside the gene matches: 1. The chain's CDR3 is CASSQETSGHTGELFF. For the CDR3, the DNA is TGCGCCAGCAGCCAAGAGACTAGCGGGCACACCGGGGAGCTGTTTTTT.

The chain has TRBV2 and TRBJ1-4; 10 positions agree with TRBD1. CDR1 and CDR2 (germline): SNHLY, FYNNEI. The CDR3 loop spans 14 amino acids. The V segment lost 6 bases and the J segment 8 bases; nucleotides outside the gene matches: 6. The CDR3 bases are TGTGCCAGCAGAGGGGACAGGGGAGGGGAAAAACTGTTTTTT. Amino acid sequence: CASRGDRGGEKLFF.

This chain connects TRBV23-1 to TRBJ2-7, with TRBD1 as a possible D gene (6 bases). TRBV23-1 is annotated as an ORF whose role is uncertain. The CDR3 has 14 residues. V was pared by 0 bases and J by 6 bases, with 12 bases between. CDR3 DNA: TGCGCCAGCAGTCAATCGGGGGCAGGTTGCGAGCAGTACTTC. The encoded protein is CASSQSGAGCEQYF.

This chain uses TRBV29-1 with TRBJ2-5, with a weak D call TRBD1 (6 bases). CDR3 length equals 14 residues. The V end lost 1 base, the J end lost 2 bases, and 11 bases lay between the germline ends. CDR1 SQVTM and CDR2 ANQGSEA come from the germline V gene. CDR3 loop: CSVEGGPVQETQYF. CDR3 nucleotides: TGCAGCGTTGAAGGGGGGCCAGTTCAAGAGACCCAGTACTTC.

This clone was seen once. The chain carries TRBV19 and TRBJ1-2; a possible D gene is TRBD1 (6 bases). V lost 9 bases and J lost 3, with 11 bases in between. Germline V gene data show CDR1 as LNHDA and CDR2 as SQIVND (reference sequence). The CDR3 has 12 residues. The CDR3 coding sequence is TGTGCCAGCACAGGGAGTTACTATGGCTACACCTTC. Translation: CASTGSYYGYTF.

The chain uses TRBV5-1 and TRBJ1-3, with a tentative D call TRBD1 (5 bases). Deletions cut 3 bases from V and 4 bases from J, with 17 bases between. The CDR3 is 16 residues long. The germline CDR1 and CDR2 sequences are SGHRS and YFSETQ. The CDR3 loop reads CASSSAGPWEGNTIYF. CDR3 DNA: TGCGCCAGCAGCTCGGCGGGACCTTGGGAAGGAAACACCATATATTTT.

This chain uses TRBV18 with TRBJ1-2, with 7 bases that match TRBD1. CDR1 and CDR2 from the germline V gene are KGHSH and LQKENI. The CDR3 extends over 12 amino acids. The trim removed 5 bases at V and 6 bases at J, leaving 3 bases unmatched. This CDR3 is CASSWDRDGYTF. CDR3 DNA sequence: TGTGCCAGCTCATGGGACAGAGATGGCTACACCTTC.

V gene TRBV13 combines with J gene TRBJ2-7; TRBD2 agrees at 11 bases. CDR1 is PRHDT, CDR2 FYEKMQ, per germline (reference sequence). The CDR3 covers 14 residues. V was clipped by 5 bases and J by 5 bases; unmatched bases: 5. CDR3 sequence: CASSTSGSGHEQYF. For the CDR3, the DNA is TGTGCCAGCAGCACTAGCGGGAGCGGACACGAGCAGTACTTC.

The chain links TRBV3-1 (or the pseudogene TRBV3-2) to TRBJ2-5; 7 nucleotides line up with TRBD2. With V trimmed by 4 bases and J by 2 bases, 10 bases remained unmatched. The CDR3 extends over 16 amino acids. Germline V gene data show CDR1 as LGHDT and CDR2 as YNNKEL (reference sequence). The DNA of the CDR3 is TGTGCCAGCAGCCCCCCCTACGGGAGGCCACAAGAGACCCAGTACTTC. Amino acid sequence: CASSPPYGRPQETQYF.

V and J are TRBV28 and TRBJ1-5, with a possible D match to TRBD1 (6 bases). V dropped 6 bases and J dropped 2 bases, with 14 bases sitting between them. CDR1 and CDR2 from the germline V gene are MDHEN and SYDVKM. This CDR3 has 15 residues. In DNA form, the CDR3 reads TGTGCCAGCAGCAATGGGGGCGGCGGCAATCAGCCCCAGCATTTT. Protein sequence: CASSNGGGGNQPQHF.